This TCR beta chain was obtained from a study of T cell responses to AZD1222 COVID-19 vaccine. Study observations and caveats: Spike-specific TCR breadth and depth rose after two AZD1222 doses. Unmutated variant regions are reportedly targeted by nearly half of spike-specific TCRs. The donors showed a predominance of white British ancestry and of females, with possible underestimation of clonal diversity. Across spike, vaccine-associated CD4 TCRs were found, dominant at 160-218 and 743-854.

With regard to this clone: Its antigen is not identified.

The germline V gene has CDR1 LGHNA and CDR2 YNFKEQ. The V and J ends lost 4 bases and 6 bases respectively, with 4 bases between them. The CDR3 covers 11 residues. Generated by immunoSEQ multiplex PCR, the TCRdb table keeps only in-frame clones and is missing some. Of 50,000 to 65,000 clones in the sample, roughly 89% were seen once. The sequences come from peripheral blood, collected on day 0 of AZD1222 vaccination. This rearrangement joins TRBV4-2 to TRBJ2-1; D gene ambiguous. The sequence was collected from an adult in good health. The CDR3 here is CASSRVNEQFF. The CDR3 nucleotides read TGTGCCAGCAGCCGAGTCAATGAGCAGTTCTTC.